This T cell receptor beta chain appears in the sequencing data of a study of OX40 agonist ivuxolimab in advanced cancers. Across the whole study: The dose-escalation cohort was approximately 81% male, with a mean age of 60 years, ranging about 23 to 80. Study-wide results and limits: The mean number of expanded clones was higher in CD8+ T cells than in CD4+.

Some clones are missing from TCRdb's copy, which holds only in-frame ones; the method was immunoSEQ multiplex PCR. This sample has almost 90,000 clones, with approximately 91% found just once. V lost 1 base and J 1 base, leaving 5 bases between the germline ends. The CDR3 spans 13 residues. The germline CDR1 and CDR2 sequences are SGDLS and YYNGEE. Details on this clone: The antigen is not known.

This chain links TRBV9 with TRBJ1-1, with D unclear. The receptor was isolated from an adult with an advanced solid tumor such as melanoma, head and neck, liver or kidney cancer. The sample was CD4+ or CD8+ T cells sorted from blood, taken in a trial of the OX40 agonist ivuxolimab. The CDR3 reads CASSVNRNTEAFF. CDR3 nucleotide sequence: TGTGCCAGCAGCGTAAACAGGAACACTGAAGCTTTCTTT.